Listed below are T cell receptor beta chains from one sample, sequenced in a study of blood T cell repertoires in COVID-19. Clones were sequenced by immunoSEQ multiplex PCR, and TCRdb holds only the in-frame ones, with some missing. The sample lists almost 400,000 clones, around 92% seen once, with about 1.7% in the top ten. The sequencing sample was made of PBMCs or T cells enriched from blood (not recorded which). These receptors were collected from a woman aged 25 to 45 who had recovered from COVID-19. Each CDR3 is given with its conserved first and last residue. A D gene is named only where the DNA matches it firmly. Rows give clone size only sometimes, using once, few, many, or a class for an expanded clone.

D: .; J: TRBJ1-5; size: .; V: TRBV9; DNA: TGTGCCAGCAGCGTAGCTGGCGGCTATCAGCCCCAGCATTTT; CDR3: CASSVAGGYQPQHF
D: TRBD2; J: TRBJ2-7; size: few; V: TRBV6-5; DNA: TGTGCCAGCTCGCGAGAGCGGGAGGTCGCCTACGAGCAGTACTTC; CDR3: CASSREREVAYEQYF
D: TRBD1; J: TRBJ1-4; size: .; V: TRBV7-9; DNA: TGTGCCAGCAGCTTAGCGGAGGGGGCGCGGGAAAAACTGTTTTTT; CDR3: CASSLAEGAREKLFF
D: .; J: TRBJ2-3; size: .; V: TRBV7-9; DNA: TGTGCCAGCGGGGACTTTTACACAGATACGCAGTATTTT; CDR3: CASGDFYTDTQYF
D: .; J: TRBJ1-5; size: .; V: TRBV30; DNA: TGTGCCTGGAGTGTACCGACAGCCAGCAATCAGCCCCAGCATTTT; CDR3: CAWSVPTASNQPQHF
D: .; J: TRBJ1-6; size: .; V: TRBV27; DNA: TGTGCCAGCAGTTTTGCAGGAGCGGGTAATTCACCCCTCCACTTT; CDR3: CASSFAGAGNSPLHF
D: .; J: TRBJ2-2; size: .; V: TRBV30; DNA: TGTGCCTGGAGGTCGGGGAATGCTAACACCGGGGAGCTGTTTTTT; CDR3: CAWRSGNANTGELFF
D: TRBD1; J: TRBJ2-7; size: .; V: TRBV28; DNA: TGTGCCAGCAGTTTTCAGGGGGCCGCCTCCTACGAGCAGTACTTC; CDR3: CASSFQGAASYEQYF
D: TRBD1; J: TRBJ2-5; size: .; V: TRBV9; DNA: TGTGCCAGCAGCGTCTGGACAGGGGCCGCCCAAGAGACCCAGTACTTC; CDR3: CASSVWTGAAQETQYF
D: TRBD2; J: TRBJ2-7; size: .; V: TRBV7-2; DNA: TGTGCCACCCTTCGGGTAGCGGGGCCCTACGAGCAGTACTTC; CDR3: CATLRVAGPYEQYF
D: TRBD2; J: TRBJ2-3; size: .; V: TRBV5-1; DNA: TGCGCCAGCAGCTTGGCGGGACTAGCGGTGAGCACAGATACGCAGTATTTT; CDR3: CASSLAGLAVSTDTQYF
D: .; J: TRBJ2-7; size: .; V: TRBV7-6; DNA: TGTGCCAGCAGCCCGAACCCTTTAGCGCAGTCCTACGAGCAGTACTTC; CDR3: CASSPNPLAQSYEQYF
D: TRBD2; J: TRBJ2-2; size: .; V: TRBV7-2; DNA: TGTGCCAGCAGCCTCTGGACTAGCGGGGGGGTGCACGGGGAGCTGTTTTTT; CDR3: CASSLWTSGGVHGELFF
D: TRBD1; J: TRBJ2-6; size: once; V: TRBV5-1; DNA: TGCGCCAGCAGCTTGGCCGGGACAGGGCTTTCTGGGGCCAACGTCCTGACTTTC; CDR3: CASSLAGTGLSGANVLTF
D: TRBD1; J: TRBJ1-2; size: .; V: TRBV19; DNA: TGTGCCAGTAGTACCCACAGGACAGGTCTTAACTATGGCTACACCTTC; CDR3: CASSTHRTGLNYGYTF
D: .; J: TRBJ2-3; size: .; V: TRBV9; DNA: TGTGCCAGCAGCGTAGCCCGGCGACTGGATACCACAGATACGCAGTATTTT; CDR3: CASSVARRLDTTDTQYF
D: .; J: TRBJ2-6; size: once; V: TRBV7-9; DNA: TGTGCCAGCAGCCAAGCCCCGGTGTTCTCGTCTGGGGCCAACGTCCTGACTTTC; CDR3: CASSQAPVFSSGANVLTF
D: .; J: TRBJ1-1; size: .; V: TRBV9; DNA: TGTGCCAGCAGCGTAGCCGGGGTAGGAACTGAAGCTTTCTTT; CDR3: CASSVAGVGTEAFF
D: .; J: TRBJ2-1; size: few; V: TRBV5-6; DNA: TGTGCCAGCAGCTTGGATGGGGCCCTCTTTTACAATGAGCAGTTCTTC; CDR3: CASSLDGALFYNEQFF
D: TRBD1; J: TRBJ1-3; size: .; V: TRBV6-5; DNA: TGTGCCAGCAGAGGACAGGGTGTCTCTGGAAACACCATATATTTT; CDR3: CASRGQGVSGNTIYF
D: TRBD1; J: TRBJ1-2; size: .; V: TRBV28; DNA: TGTGCCAGCAGCTCTGGGACAGGGGGAGGTATAGCCTATGGCTACACCTTC; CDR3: CASSSGTGGGIAYGYTF
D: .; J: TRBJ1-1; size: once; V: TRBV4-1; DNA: TGCGCCAGCAGCCAAGATCTATGGCAGGGGCTGGTAGACACTGAAGCTTTCTTT; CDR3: CASSQDLWQGLVDTEAFF
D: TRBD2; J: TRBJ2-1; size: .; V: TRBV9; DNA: TGTGCCAGCAGCTCCTCCGGGACTAGCTTCAATGAGCAGTTCTTC; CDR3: CASSSSGTSFNEQFF
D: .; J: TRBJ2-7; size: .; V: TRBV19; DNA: TGTGCCAGTAGTAAGCTAGGGGGATTGGGGGCAGGGGCCTCCTACGAGCAGTACTTC; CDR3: CASSKLGGLGAGASYEQYF
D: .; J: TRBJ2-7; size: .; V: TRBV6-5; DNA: TGTGCCAGCAGTTACGGGGACTCGACACAGGAGCAGTACTTC; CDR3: CASSYGDSTQEQYF
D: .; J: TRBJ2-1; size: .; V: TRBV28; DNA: TGTGCCAGCAACCTGGGGCTACCCGGGCATGAGCAGTTCTTC; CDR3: CASNLGLPGHEQFF
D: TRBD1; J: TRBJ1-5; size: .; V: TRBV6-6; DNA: TGTGCCAGCAGTCCCGGGACAGGGGCGATGAGCAATCAGCCCCAGCATTTT; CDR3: CASSPGTGAMSNQPQHF
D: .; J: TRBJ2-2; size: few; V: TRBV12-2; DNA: TGTGCAAGTCGCTTCGGATGGGGGAGGGTGACCGGGGAGCTGTTTTTT; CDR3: CASRFGWGRVTGELFF
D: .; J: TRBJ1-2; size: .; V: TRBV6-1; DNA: TGTGCCAGCAGTGAGGGTAGCGGGGTTCGCTATGGCTACACCTTC; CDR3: CASSEGSGVRYGYTF
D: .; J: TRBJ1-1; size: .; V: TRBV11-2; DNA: TGTGCCAGCAGTACTATCCGGGGGGGAGGCTATGAAGCTTTCTTT; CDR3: CASSTIRGGGYEAFF
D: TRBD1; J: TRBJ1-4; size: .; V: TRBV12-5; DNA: TGTGCTAGTGGTTTAGGACAGGGGGCAACTAATGAAAAACTGTTTTTT; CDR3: CASGLGQGATNEKLFF
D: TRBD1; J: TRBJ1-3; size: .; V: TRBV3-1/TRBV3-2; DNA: TGTGCCAGCAGCCAGTCCCTCGGACAGGGCACTGGAAACACCATATATTTT; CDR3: CASSQSLGQGTGNTIYF
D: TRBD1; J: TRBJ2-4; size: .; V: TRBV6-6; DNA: TGTGCCAGCAGTCCGGCTGGACAGGGTAAAAACATTCAGTACTTC; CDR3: CASSPAGQGKNIQYF
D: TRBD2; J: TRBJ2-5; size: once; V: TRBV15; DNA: TGTGCCACCAGCCTGGGGACTAGCGGGGCTAGGGGGGAGACCCAGTACTTC; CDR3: CATSLGTSGARGETQYF
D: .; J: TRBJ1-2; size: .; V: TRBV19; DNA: TGTGCCAGTAGTATAGGAGGCGGCTACACCTTC; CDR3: CASSIGGGYTF
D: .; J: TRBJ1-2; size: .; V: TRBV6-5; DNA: TGTGCCAGCAGTTACTCCAACATCATCAACTATGGCTACACCTTC; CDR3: CASSYSNIINYGYTF
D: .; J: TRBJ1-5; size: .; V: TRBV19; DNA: TGTGCCAGTAACAAGCCCGGGGATAACGGCCAGCCCCAGCATTTT; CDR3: CASNKPGDNGQPQHF
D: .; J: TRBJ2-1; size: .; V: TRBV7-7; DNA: TGTGCCAGCAGCTTAGCTAGAGCGGGTTACAATGAGCAGTTCTTC; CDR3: CASSLARAGYNEQFF
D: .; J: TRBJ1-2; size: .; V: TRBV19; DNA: TGTGCCAGTAGTGGGGCAGACGTTAGTGGCTACACCTTC; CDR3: CASSGADVSGYTF
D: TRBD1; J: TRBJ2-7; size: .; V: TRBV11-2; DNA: TGTGCCAGCAGCAGAGGGGGCGCCGAGCAGTACTTC; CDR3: CASSRGGAEQYF
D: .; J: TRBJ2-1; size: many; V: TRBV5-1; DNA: TGCGCCAGCAGCCTAGGCTTTAAGACAGGTTCCTCCTACAATGAGCAGTTCTTC; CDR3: CASSLGFKTGSSYNEQFF
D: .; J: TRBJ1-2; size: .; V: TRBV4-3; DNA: TGCGCCAGCAGCCAAGATCTACGTTCGGGAGTCTTCGGTGGCTACACCTTC; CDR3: CASSQDLRSGVFGGYTF
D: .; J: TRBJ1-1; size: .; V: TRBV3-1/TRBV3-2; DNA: TGTGCCAGCAGCAGGGAGGGGACTGAAGCTTTCTTT; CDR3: CASSREGTEAFF
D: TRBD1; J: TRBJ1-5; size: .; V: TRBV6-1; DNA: TGTGCCAGCAGTGAAAGGGACAGGGCTTATGGGAATCAGCCCCAGCATTTT; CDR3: CASSERDRAYGNQPQHF
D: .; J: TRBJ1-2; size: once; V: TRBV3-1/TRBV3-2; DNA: TGTGCCAGCAGCCAATCCCAGCTAGGTAACTATGGCTACACCTTC; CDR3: CASSQSQLGNYGYTF
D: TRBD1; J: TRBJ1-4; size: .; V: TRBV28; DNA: TGTGCCGGGGGGACAGCCTCTAATGAAAAACTGTTTTTT; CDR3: CAGGTASNEKLFF
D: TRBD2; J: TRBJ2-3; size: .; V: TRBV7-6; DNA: TGTGCCAGCAGCCCGGGACTAGCGGGGCCCAGCACAGATACGCAGTATTTT; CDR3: CASSPGLAGPSTDTQYF
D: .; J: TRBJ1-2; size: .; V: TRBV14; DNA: TGTGCCAGCAGTATACAGAACTATGGCTACACCTTC; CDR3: CASSIQNYGYTF
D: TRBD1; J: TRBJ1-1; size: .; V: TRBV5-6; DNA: TGTGCCAGCAGCAAGGACAGGGGCGAAGCTTTCTTT; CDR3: CASSKDRGEAFF
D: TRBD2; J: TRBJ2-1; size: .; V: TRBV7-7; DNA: TGTGCTAGCAGCCCAGGACTAGCGGGGGGCAATGAGCAGTTCTTC; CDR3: CASSPGLAGGNEQFF
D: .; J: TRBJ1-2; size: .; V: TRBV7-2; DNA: TGTGCCAGCAGCTTACGTGGGACAACCACACAGGGCTACACCTTC; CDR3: CASSLRGTTTQGYTF
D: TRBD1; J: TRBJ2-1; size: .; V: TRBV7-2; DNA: TGTGCCAGCAGTTCTGGGGACAGAGGAAGCCCCTACAATGAGCAGTTCTTC; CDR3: CASSSGDRGSPYNEQFF
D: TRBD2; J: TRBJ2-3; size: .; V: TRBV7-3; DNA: TGTGCCAGCAGCTTAACGGGCCAGGGAGGACTAGCGGGAGCCCTTTTT; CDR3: CASSLTGQGGLAGALF